Described below is a single T cell receptor beta chain sequence and its context. Its antigen is unidentified. This record belongs to a study of T cell repertoires in cytomegalovirus infection. Study context: TCR beta signatures that were public indicated CMV infection and matching HLA type.

TCRdb re-analysed the reads in MiXCR, keeping a single row per CDR3 protein. The sample has some 600,000 distinct CDR3 sequences; roughly 24% are singletons. This CDR3 is built from 13 residues. Trimming cost V 7 bases and J 2 bases, with 11 bases left between them. CDR1 and CDR2 from the germline V gene are ENHRY and SYGVKD. Study-wide points: HLA-C-restricted CMV-specific TCR beta clonotypes prevailed in the ex vivo response. Cumulative public TCR beta family frequency identified CMV carriers with the relevant HLA.

The J gene is TRBJ1-2, the V gene TRBV10-3; D gene uncertain. Specimen: CD8+ T cells from PBMCs. The sequence was obtained from a human donor in good health (CMV status not recorded). Some clones in this sample may be carry-over from other donors' samples. The CDR3 loop is CAITKTENYGYTF. The CDR3 DNA is TGTGCCATCACCAAGACCGAGAACTATGGCTACACCTTC.